These 25 T cell receptor beta chains came from one sample sequenced in a study of T cells in Graves' hyperthyroidism and ophthalmopathy. Amplification of TCR beta CDR3 regions was performed using RNA transcripts as template. HTBI primers were used for first-round RT-PCR of the TCR CDR3. TCRdb processed the multiplex PCR reads anew with MiXCR; each CDR3 protein has one entry. This sample has more than 150,000 distinct CDR3 sequences, with 15% to 20% found just once. The specimen sequenced was blood. All receptors derive from a woman aged 45-65 years with Graves' hyperthyroidism.

This clonotype was detected ten times or more. The J gene is TRBJ1-2, the V gene TRBV3-1; 9 nucleotides match TRBD1. Per germline, CDR1 LGHDT and CDR2 YNNKEL (reference sequence). J gave up 5 bases and V 4 bases, and 14 bases lay outside the gene matches. This CDR3 has 17 residues. DNA of the CDR3: TGTGCCAGCAGCCCACTCACAAACAGGGGGCGAGGATATGGCTACACCTTC. Translated, it gives CASSPLTNRGRGYGYTF.

This clonotype was observed a few times. The genes are TRBV16 and TRBJ1-5, with no clear D. The CDR3 is 12 residues long. Per the germline V gene, CDR1 is KGHSY and CDR2 is FQNENV. Between the trimmed V and J ends, which lost 4 bases and 9 bases, there was a span of 10 bases. The CDR3, as DNA: TGTGCCAGCAGCCGCGATCAGTGGCCCCAGCATTTT. It encodes CASSRDQWPQHF.

This clonotype showed up many times. The chain couples TRBV5-6 to TRBJ2-4; no clear D gene. The CDR3 is 16 residues long. Germline CDR1 and CDR2: SGHDT and YYEEEE. V lost 2 bases to trimming and J lost 2 bases, with 14 bases between them. CDR3 amino acids: CASSFRQSSPKNIQYF. CDR3 nucleotide sequence: TGTGCCAGCAGCTTCCGTCAGTCCAGTCCCAAAAACATTCAGTACTTC.

This clonotype has ten or more counts. The chain links TRBV7-9 to TRBJ1-4; D not resolved. The CDR3 has 17 amino acids. V was trimmed by 6 bases and J by 7 bases, leaving 24 bases between them. Looked up from germline, CDR1 is SEHNR and CDR2 is FQNEAQ (reference sequence). The DNA for the CDR3 is TGTGCCAGCAGTTCCCAATTGGACCCCCTCGGCGGTGAAAAACTGTTTTTT. Its translation: CASSSQLDPLGGEKLFF.

The chain recombines TRBV5-1 with TRBJ1-1; D gene ambiguous. The V gene lost 4 bases and the J gene lost 10 bases, with 11 bases spanning the gap. The CDR3 is 11 residues long. Germline V gene data show CDR1 as SGHRS and CDR2 as YFSETQ. The CDR3 coding sequence is TGCGCCAGCAGCCACGGGCCTGGAGCTTTCTTT. It specifies CASSHGPGAFF.

As regards this clonotype: The junction does not match germline at one end; this may be a read error. The gene calls are TRBV12-3 or TRBV12-4 and TRBJ2-3; D not certain. The CDR3 is 11 amino acids. The CDR3 sequence: CAGSLVDTQYF. The CDR3 DNA reads as TGTGCCGGCAGTTTAGTAGATACGCAGTATTTT.

In regard to this clonotype: Mismatch with germline at one junction end may stem from a read error. This chain links TRBV3-1 with TRBJ2-5; 15 positions agree with TRBD2. The CDR3 consists of 17 residues. Germline assignment: CDR1 LGHDT and CDR2 YNNKEL (reference sequence). The CDR3 loop is CVSSPRTSGGAGETQYF. DNA of the CDR3: TGTGTCAGCAGCCCCAGGACTAGCGGGGGGGCCGGGGAGACCCAGTACTTC.

This clonotype was detected many times. This chain links TRBV3-1 with TRBJ1-5; D is undetermined. The CDR3 is 12 residues long. Germline CDR1 and CDR2: LGHDT and YNNKEL (reference sequence). Trimming removed 2 bases at V and 7 bases at J, with 6 bases between. DNA of the CDR3: TGTGCCAGCAGCCAATCCGCCCAGCCCCAGCATTTT. Its protein product is CASSQSAQPQHF.

This clonotype was observed many times. CDR3 amino acids: CASSHRTGARYTF. The CDR3 DNA is TGTGCCAGCAGTCACCGGACAGGGGCCCGCTACACCTTC. The J gene is TRBJ1-2, the V gene TRBV6-2 or TRBV6-3; 9 nucleotides agree with TRBD1. Germline values: CDR1 MNHEY, CDR2 SVGEGT. With V trimmed by 5 bases and J by 9 bases, 7 bases remained unmatched. This CDR3 comprises 13 residues.

This clonotype was seen ten or more times. The rearrangement links TRBV7-6 to TRBJ1-1; D uncertain. The CDR3 has 14 amino acids. V was pared by 5 bases and J by 2 bases, with 12 bases between. The V gene's germline CDR1 is SGHVS and CDR2 FNYEAQ. CDR3 nucleotides: TGTGCCAGCAGCCAAACAGTGTCAAACACTGAAGCTTTCTTT. Translation gives CASSQTVSNTEAFF.

This clonotype was counted ten times or more. The gene calls are TRBV18 and TRBJ1-1, with a weak D call TRBD1 (5 bases). The V gene's germline CDR1 is KGHSH and CDR2 LQKENI. The V end lost 0 bases, the J end lost 4 bases, and 12 bases lay between the germline ends. The CDR3 consists of 15 residues. CDR3 in amino acids: CASSPPPGAGTEAFF. CDR3 coding DNA: TGTGCCAGCTCACCACCGCCCGGGGCGGGCACTGAAGCTTTCTTT. The full variable domain, completed using reference TRBV18 and TRBJ1-1, is NAGVMQNPRHLVRRRGQEARLRCSPMKGHSHVYWYRQLPEEGLKFMVYLQKENIIDESGMPKERFSAEFPKEGPSILRIQQVVRGDSAAYFCASSPPPGAGTEAFFGQGTRLTVV.

This clonotype was seen at least ten times. At one of its ends the junction is not consistent with the germline gene, which may arise from a read error. The gene calls are TRBV27 and TRBJ2-7; no clear D. The CDR3 extends over 13 amino acids. The V gene's germline CDR1 is MNHEY and CDR2 SMNVEV (reference sequence). CDR3: CASSPGLAYEQCF. In DNA, the CDR3 is TGTGCCAGCAGCCCAGGTCTCGCCTACGAGCAGTGCTTC.

This clonotype has just a few counts. CDR3 coding DNA: TGTGCCAGCTCACCACGACAGAACACCGGGGAGCTGTTTTTT. This translates into CASSPRQNTGELFF. This chain links TRBV18 with TRBJ2-2; D is unresolved. With 1 base removed from V and 1 base from J, the gap between germline ends came to 4 bases. The CDR3 runs 14 residues. Per the germline V gene, CDR1 is KGHSH and CDR2 is LQKENI.

This clonotype was detected many times. The chain has TRBV29-1 and TRBJ1-1, with 7 bases lining up with TRBD1. The CDR3 is 15 residues long. The trim removed 6 bases at V and 5 bases at J, leaving 15 bases unmatched. Germline V gene sequence: CDR1 SQVTM, CDR2 ANQGSEA. The CDR3 here is CSVSIRTGKGTEAFF. CDR3 bases: TGCAGCGTCTCAATTAGGACAGGAAAAGGTACTGAAGCTTTCTTT.

This clonotype was seen more than once but under ten times. This rearrangement joins TRBV5-6 to TRBJ1-2, with D possibly matching TRBD1 (5 bases). Germline V gene sequence: CDR1 SGHDT, CDR2 YYEEEE. Trimming stripped 4 bases from V and 5 bases from J, with 15 bases between. This CDR3 is 14 amino acids long. The CDR3 protein is CASSHQGGWYGYTF. CDR3 coding DNA: TGTGCCAGCAGCCACCAGGGAGGGTGGTATGGCTACACCTTC.

This rearrangement joins TRBV5-1 to TRBJ1-1, with no clear D. This CDR3 is 12 amino acids long. The V gene lost 5 bases and the J gene lost 1 base, with 6 bases spanning the gap. CDR1 is SGHRS and CDR2 is YFSETQ in the germline V gene. The CDR3 region is CASRFQNTEAFF. As DNA, the CDR3 is TGCGCCAGCAGATTCCAGAACACTGAAGCTTTCTTT.

V is TRBV6-9 and J is TRBJ1-1; a weak D match, TRBD1 (5 bases). The length of the CDR3 is 14 residues. The germline gives CDR1 MNHGY, CDR2 SVAAGI. Trimming shortened V by 3 bases and J by 6 bases, and 14 bases separated the two germline ends. CDR3 bases: TGTGCCAGCAGTTACTTCGGGGGTATCTCTGAAGCTTTCTTT. This translates into CASSYFGGISEAFF.

The chain employs TRBV3-1 and TRBJ2-2, with D possibly being TRBD2 (6 bases). This CDR3 spans 18 amino acids. The ends were cut back, 1 base at V and 4 bases at J, with 19 bases in the middle. CDR1 is LGHDT, CDR2 YNNKEL, per germline (reference sequence). The CDR3 region is CASSQGTGGAVSTGELFF. In DNA, the CDR3 is TGTGCCAGCAGCCAAGGGACCGGAGGGGCCGTGAGCACCGGGGAGCTGTTTTTT. The full variable domain, its missing parts supplied by reference TRBV3-1 and TRBJ2-2, is DTAVSQTPKYLVTQMGNDKSIKCEQNLGHDTMYWYKQDSKKFLKIMFSYNNKELIINETVPNRFSPKSPDKAHLNLHINSLELGDSAVYFCASSQGTGGAVSTGELFFGEGSRLTVL.

The V gene is TRBV4-1, the J gene TRBJ1-1; D is undetermined. V lost 4 bases to trimming and J lost 3 bases, with 18 bases between them. CDR1 is MGHRA and CDR2 is YSYEKL in the germline V gene. The CDR3 loop spans 16 amino acids. DNA for the CDR3: TGCGCCAGCAGCCCTCCTGGGTCGGCCGCGGACACTGAAGCTTTCTTT. This translates into CASSPPGSAADTEAFF.

The chain has TRBV7-2 and TRBJ2-7; either TRBD1 or TRBD2 may fit D (5 bases each). The V gene lost 4 bases and the J gene lost 4 bases, with 14 bases spanning the gap. Germline assignment: CDR1 SGHTA and CDR2 FQGNSA. This CDR3 is built from 14 residues. The CDR3 DNA follows: TGTGCCAGCAGCTACCGACGGGGACCTTACGAGCAGTACTTC. Translation gives CASSYRRGPYEQYF.

A word on this clonotype: Mismatch with germline at one junction end may stem from a read error. The chain has TRBV19 and TRBJ2-1, with D possibly being TRBD1 (5 bases). The CDR3 has 14 amino acids. CDR1 and CDR2 (germline): LNHDA, SQIVND (reference sequence). CDR3 region: CASSIAGSWNEQSF. Here the CDR3 DNA reads TGTGCCAGTAGTATAGCAGGGTCTTGGAATGAGCAGTCCTTC.

This chain joins TRBV19 and TRBJ2-1; D could derive from TRBD1 or TRBD2 (7 bases each). Germline V CDR1 and CDR2: LNHDA, SQIVND (reference sequence). This CDR3 spans 14 amino acids. The V gene lost 3 bases and the J gene lost 6 bases, with 12 bases spanning the gap. CDR3 residues: CASSMGRGGNEQFF. CDR3 bases: TGTGCCAGTAGTATGGGCAGGGGGGGCAATGAGCAGTTCTTC.

This clonotype was detected ten times or more. The chain couples TRBV15 to TRBJ1-5; 7 bases line up with TRBD1. CDR3 length equals 16 residues. The germline V gene has CDR1 LNHNV and CDR2 YYDKDF (reference sequence). J was trimmed by 1 base and V by 0 bases; bases with no gene match: 3. This chain's CDR3 is CATSRDSTGSNQPQHF. The CDR3 bases are TGTGCCACCAGCAGAGATTCGACAGGGAGCAATCAGCCCCAGCATTTT.

This chain links TRBV5-1 with TRBJ1-6; TRBD1 might be the D (5 bases). The length of the CDR3 is 16 residues. V lost 4 bases to trimming and J lost 7 bases, with 18 bases between them. CDR1 is SGHRS, CDR2 YFSETQ, per germline. The CDR3 region is CASSTGDGGANSPLHF. The CDR3 nucleotides read TGCGCCAGCAGCACCGGGGACGGCGGGGCGAATTCACCCCTCCACTTT.

This clonotype was seen repeatedly, ten times or more. This chain connects TRBV6-2 or TRBV6-3 to TRBJ2-6; D is unresolved. CDR1 and CDR2 (germline): MNHEY, SVGEGT. CDR3 length: 14 residues. V lost 6 bases and J 0 bases, leaving 6 bases between the germline ends. The CDR3 region is CASRMISGANVLTF. The CDR3 DNA follows: TGTGCCAGCAGGATGATCTCTGGGGCCAACGTCCTGACTTTC.